A single sample is the source of the 8 T cell receptor beta chains below, sequenced in a study of CD8 T cells in acute hepatitis C reinfection. Generated by immunoSEQ multiplex PCR, the TCRdb table keeps only in-frame clones and is missing some. The table includes 38,000 or so clones, around 87% detected once. Indicated time point: naive CD8 control sorted from an acute-time-point sample. Sequencing was carried out using naive CD8+ T cells from PBMCs. These receptors were collected from a man in his thirties or forties with chronic hepatitis C.

The chain recombines TRBV27 with TRBJ2-3; D is unresolved. The V end lost 4 bases, the J end lost 6 bases, and 8 bases lay between the germline ends. CDR3 length: 12 amino acids. Looked up from germline, CDR1 is MNHEY and CDR2 is SMNVEV (reference sequence). The CDR3 protein is CASSSQGDTQYF. CDR3 sequence (DNA): TGTGCCAGCAGTTCACAAGGGGATACGCAGTATTTT.

The V call is TRBV7-3, the J call TRBJ1-1; TRBD1 is a possible D gene (6 bases). Looked up from germline, CDR1 is SGHTA and CDR2 is FQGTGA. The CDR3 contains 14 residues. V was cut by 5 bases and J by 2 bases, with 12 bases left in between. DNA for the CDR3: TGTGCCAGCAGCCACGGACAGACCAACACTGAAGCTTTCTTT. Translating gives CASSHGQTNTEAFF.

CDR3 sequence: CASSGLAFSETQYF. CDR3 DNA sequence: TGTGCCAGCAGTGGGCTGGCTTTTTCGGAGACCCAGTACTTC. The gene calls are TRBV6-5 and TRBJ2-5; D not certain. The CDR3 covers 14 residues. Germline V gene lookup returns CDR1 MNHEY and CDR2 SVGAGI. Trimming left V 5 bases short and J 5 bases short, with 15 bases between.

The CDR3 DNA sequence: TGTGCCAGCAGCTTGGGACAGGGCGGCCCGGAAGCTTTCTTT. Residues: CASSLGQGGPEAFF. The J gene is TRBJ1-1, the V gene TRBV9; 9 nucleotides line up with TRBD1. The length of the CDR3 is 14 residues. Looked up from germline, CDR1 is SGDLS and CDR2 is YYNGEE. V lost 4 bases, J lost 8 bases, and 9 bases stayed unmatched.

The genes are TRBV9 and TRBJ2-2, with a weak D call TRBD1 (5 bases). Trimming cost V 2 bases and J 4 bases, with 15 bases left between them. The CDR3 is 16 amino acids. Germline loops: CDR1 SGDLS, CDR2 YYNGEE. The CDR3 coding sequence is TGTGCCAGCAGCGTTAATGTAGGGGAAGTCACCGGGGAGCTGTTTTTT. Translating it yields CASSVNVGEVTGELFF.

The chain links TRBV19 to TRBJ2-1; D uncertain. This CDR3 contains 14 residues. Germline assignment: CDR1 LNHDA and CDR2 SQIVND (reference sequence). V lost 3 bases and J lost 3, with 9 bases in between. In DNA form, the CDR3 reads TGTGCCAGTAGTATGTGGGATATCTACAATGAGCAGTTCTTC. Protein: CASSMWDIYNEQFF.

The chain recombines TRBV27 with TRBJ2-7; tentatively, D is TRBD2 (5 bases). V was cut by 5 bases and J by 2 bases, with 13 bases left in between. Germline CDR1 is MNHEY and CDR2 is SMNVEV (reference sequence). The CDR3 has 14 residues. This chain's CDR3 is CASSNGMLPYEQYF. Here the CDR3 DNA reads TGTGCCAGCAGTAACGGGATGCTGCCCTACGAGCAGTACTTC.

This chain joins TRBV19 and TRBJ1-2, with no clear D. Deletions cut 0 bases from V and 7 bases from J, with 6 bases between. This CDR3 contains 12 residues. CDR1 is LNHDA and CDR2 is SQIVND in the germline V gene (reference sequence). DNA of the CDR3: TGTGCCAGTAGTATAGATGGCAGTGGCTACACCTTC. Translated, it gives CASSIDGSGYTF.